The entry below gives a single TCR beta chain sequence along with its context. This entry belongs to a study of cytomegalovirus exposure and HLA in healthy donors. Primers included in the PCR were 60 Vbeta and 13 Jbeta primers. Generated by immunoSEQ multiplex PCR, the TCRdb table keeps only in-frame clones and is missing some. The sample consists of approximately 88,000 clones, more than 70% of them appearing once. Germline V lookup: CDR1 SNHLY, CDR2 FYNNEI. The CDR3 is 13 amino acids. V was cut by 1 base and J by 7 bases, with 11 bases left in between. J is TRBJ2-7 and V is TRBV2; D may be TRBD2 (5 bases). Material: PBMCs. This sequence was found in a man aged 25-45 years in good health and CMV-seronegative. CDR3 in DNA: TGTGCCAGCAGTGAAGTCGGGGATTGGGAGCAGTACTTC. This encodes CASSEVGDWEQYF.